This T cell receptor (beta chain) was sequenced for a study of T cell changes during pregnancy in multiple sclerosis. CDR3 length: 16 residues. Germline-derived CDR1 and CDR2 are GTSNPN and SVGIG (reference sequence). J lost 0 bases, V lost 2 bases, and 3 bases had no gene match. The data were produced by immunoSEQ multiplex PCR, yet TCRdb's version contains in-frame clones alone and is incomplete. The sample lists about 68,000 clones, approximately 90% seen once, with around 1.5% in the top ten. The chain recombines TRBV30 with TRBJ2-6, with 8 bases lining up with TRBD1. This sequence originates from a female donor with multiple sclerosis, enrolled in a pregnancy study. Sequencing used peripheral blood, obtained in the third trimester of pregnancy. DNA for the CDR3: TGTGCCTGGAGTTTTACAGGGGGCTCTGGGGCCAACGTCCTGACTTTC. Its translation is CAWSFTGGSGANVLTF. Complete variable domain (other parts from reference TRBV30 and TRBJ2-6): SQTIHQWPATLVQPVGSPLSLECTVEGTSNPNLYWYRQAAGRGLQLLFYSVGIGQISSEVPQNLSASRPQDRQFILSSKKLLLSDSGFYLCAWSFTGGSGANVLTFGAGSRLTVL.